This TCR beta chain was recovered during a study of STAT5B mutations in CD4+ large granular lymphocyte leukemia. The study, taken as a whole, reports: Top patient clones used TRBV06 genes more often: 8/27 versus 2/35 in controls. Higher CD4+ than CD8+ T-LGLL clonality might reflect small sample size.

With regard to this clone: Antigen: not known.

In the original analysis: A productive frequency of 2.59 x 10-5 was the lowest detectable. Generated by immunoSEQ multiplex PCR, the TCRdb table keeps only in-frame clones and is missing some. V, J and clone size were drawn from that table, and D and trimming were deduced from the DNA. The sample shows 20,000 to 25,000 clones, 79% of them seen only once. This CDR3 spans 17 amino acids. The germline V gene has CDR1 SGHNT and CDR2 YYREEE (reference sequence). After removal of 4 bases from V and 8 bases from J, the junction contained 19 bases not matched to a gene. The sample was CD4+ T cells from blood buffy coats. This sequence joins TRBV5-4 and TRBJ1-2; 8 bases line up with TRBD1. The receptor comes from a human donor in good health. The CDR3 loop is CASSVASIPGGVRGYTF. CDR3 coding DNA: TGTGCCAGCAGCGTAGCATCAATCCCAGGGGGCGTCAGGGGCTACACCTTC.